What follows are 27 T cell receptor beta chains derived from one specimen sequenced in a study of blood T cell repertoires in COVID-19 (TCRdb year 2020). Receptors were amplified or captured by the immunoSEQ multiplex PCR assay. What TCRdb holds here is the immuneACCESS table cut down to in-frame rearrangements. Part of the clones is not present; checked against another copy, under half of the missing clones reflect an unresolved V gene, and the others are unexplained. The sample yields about 360,000 clones; approximately 86% were counted once. The ten largest clones capture 7.1% of the sample. Source material: peripheral blood. The source of these receptors is a woman aged 55-70 years with COVID-19, enrolled during active disease.

The chain uses TRBV19 and TRBJ1-5; D possibly corresponds to TRBD1 (5 bases). Germline lookup yields CDR1 LNHDA and CDR2 SQIVND (reference sequence). CDR3 length: 14 amino acids. The ends were cut back, 3 bases at V and 4 bases at J, with 10 bases in the middle. CDR3 in DNA: TGTGCCAGTAGTATCTCGGAGGGGAATCAGCCCCAGCATTTT. This gives the protein CASSISEGNQPQHF.

The chain has TRBV5-1 and TRBJ2-2, with 9 nucleotides matching TRBD2. The CDR3 runs to 15 residues. V lost 5 bases and J lost 3; bases outside the gene matches: 5. Germline V lookup: CDR1 SGHRS, CDR2 YFSETQ. As DNA, the CDR3 is TGCGCCAGCAGATTAGCGGGGGTGGACACCGGGGAGCTGTTTTTT. This gives the protein CASRLAGVDTGELFF.

As regards this clone: Other DNA sequences from this sample encode an identical CDR3 as well. The rearrangement uses TRBV5-1 and TRBJ2-2, with D unresolved. The germline V and J ends were trimmed by 0 bases and 1 base, with 4 bases remaining between them. Germline CDR1 SGHRS, CDR2 YFSETQ. CDR3 length equals 14 residues. As DNA, the CDR3 is TGCGCCAGCAGCTTGGCCGGGAACACCGGGGAGCTGTTTTTT. This encodes CASSLAGNTGELFF.

Details on this clone: Mismatch with germline at one junction end may stem from a read error. The chain links TRBV9 to TRBJ2-2; 13 positions match TRBD2. Germline V gives CDR1 SGDLS, CDR2 YYNGEE. This CDR3 has 19 amino acids. CDR3 nucleotide sequence: TGTGCCAGCAGTGTAGACGGGACTAGCGGGGAATCGAACACCGGGGAGCTGTTTTTT. Its protein is CASSVDGTSGESNTGELFF.

The chain is built from TRBV19 and TRBJ1-5, with 8 positions matching TRBD1. The CDR3 has 12 residues. Germline values: CDR1 LNHDA, CDR2 SQIVND (reference sequence). Trimming cost V 11 bases and J 2 bases; bases outside gene matches: 2. CDR3 sequence: CAGGQGNQPQHF. The CDR3 region has the DNA TGTGCCGGGGGACAGGGCAATCAGCCCCAGCATTTT.

The gene calls are TRBV18 and TRBJ2-5, with TRBD1 matching 7 bases. Germline assignment: CDR1 KGHSH and CDR2 LQKENI. Trimming took 5 bases from V and 5 from J; bases not matched to a gene: 8. The CDR3 runs to 14 residues. The CDR3 DNA is TGTGCCAGCTCATCCTTTTCGACAGGGGAGACCCAGTACTTC. Protein: CASSSFSTGETQYF. Full variable domain (missing parts from reference TRBV18 and TRBJ2-5): NAGVMQNPRHLVRRRGQEARLRCSPMKGHSHVYWYRQLPEEGLKFMVYLQKENIIDESGMPKERFSAEFPKEGPSILRIQQVVRGDSAAYFCASSSFSTGETQYFGPGTRLLVL.

The chain combines TRBV30 with TRBJ1-1; 8 bases line up with TRBD1. After removal of 7 bases from V and 4 bases from J, the junction contained 8 bases not matched to a gene. The CDR3 runs to 13 residues. Germline V lookup: CDR1 GTSNPN, CDR2 SVGIG (reference sequence). The CDR3 here is CASDRDVGTEAFF. CDR3 in DNA: TGTGCCTCGGACAGGGATGTTGGCACTGAAGCTTTCTTT.

The gene calls are TRBV18 and TRBJ1-1, with 11 bases lining up with TRBD1. This CDR3 has 16 residues. CDR1 is KGHSH and CDR2 is LQKENI in the germline V gene. The ends lost 0 bases at V and 5 bases at J; junction bases unmatched: 5. The CDR3 sequence is CASSPPGDRGWTEAFF. As DNA, the CDR3 is TGTGCCAGCTCACCACCGGGGGACAGGGGGTGGACTGAAGCTTTCTTT. The whole variable domain, remainder taken from reference TRBV18 and TRBJ1-1, is NAGVMQNPRHLVRRRGQEARLRCSPMKGHSHVYWYRQLPEEGLKFMVYLQKENIIDESGMPKERFSAEFPKEGPSILRIQQVVRGDSAAYFCASSPPGDRGWTEAFFGQGTRLTVV.

The chain uses TRBV7-2 and TRBJ2-1, with 7 bases identical to TRBD1. This CDR3 is built from 15 residues. Germline lookup yields CDR1 SGHTA and CDR2 FQGNSA. The trim removed 7 bases at V and 1 base at J, leaving 7 bases unmatched. CDR3 nucleotides: TGTGCCAGCACCCCGACAGGGAGTTCCTACAATGAGCAGTTCTTC. It translates to CASTPTGSSYNEQFF.

The table lists this clone with a few counts. V gene TRBV7-9 combines with J gene TRBJ2-7; D not resolved. Trimming cost V 4 bases and J 3 bases, with 13 bases left between them. Germline V gives CDR1 SEHNR, CDR2 FQNEAQ (reference sequence). CDR3 length: 14 residues. CDR3 residues: CASSSPSRDYEQYF. The CDR3 bases are TGTGCCAGCAGCTCCCCCTCGCGAGACTACGAGCAGTACTTC.

This chain uses TRBV5-4 with TRBJ1-3; TRBD1 matches at 9 bases. The J segment lost 3 bases and the V segment lost 3 bases, leaving 4 bases of the junction unmatched. Germline values: CDR1 SGHNT, CDR2 YYREEE (reference sequence). CDR3 length: 15 amino acids. DNA of the CDR3: TGTGCCAGCAGCTCCCGACAGGGGGATGGAAACACCATATATTTT. This translates into CASSSRQGDGNTIYF.

The chain links TRBV19 to TRBJ1-2, with D hard to call. CDR1 and CDR2 (germline): LNHDA, SQIVND (reference sequence). Trimming shortened V by 4 bases and J by 4 bases, and 16 bases separated the two germline ends. CDR3 length equals 15 residues. The CDR3 coding sequence is TGTGCCAGTAGTACTCCCATCCCTCGGGGCTATGGCTACACCTTC. Its protein product is CASSTPIPRGYGYTF.

This chain joins TRBV30 and TRBJ1-6, with D possibly TRBD1 on 6 matching bases. Germline assignment: CDR1 GTSNPN and CDR2 SVGIG (reference sequence). The V end was cut by 3 bases, the J end by 0 bases, with 9 bases between. The CDR3 covers 15 residues. The CDR3 here is CAWSPDSSYNSPLHF. Written as DNA, the CDR3 is TGTGCCTGGAGCCCGGACAGCTCCTATAATTCACCCCTCCACTTT. The full variable domain, its missing parts supplied by reference TRBV30 and TRBJ1-6, is SQTIHQWPATLVQPVGSPLSLECTVEGTSNPNLYWYRQAAGRGLQLLFYSVGIGQISSEVPQNLSASRPQDRQFILSSKKLLLSDSGFYLCAWSPDSSYNSPLHFGNGTRLTVT.

This sequence joins TRBV14 and TRBJ1-1; 8 nucleotides agree with TRBD1. CDR3 length: 16 amino acids. V lost 3 bases and J lost 1; bases outside the gene matches: 7. Germline assignment: CDR1 SGHDN and CDR2 FVKESK. As DNA, the CDR3 is TGTGCCAGCAGCCACATAACAGGACAGGGGAACACTGAAGCTTTCTTT. This sequence encodes CASSHITGQGNTEAFF.

The chain uses TRBV9 and TRBJ1-1; 8 bases fit TRBD1. Trimming took 3 bases from V and 6 from J; bases not matched to a gene: 10. The CDR3 has 15 amino acids. CDR1 is SGDLS and CDR2 is YYNGEE in the germline V gene. The CDR3 region is CASSGPGGVGPEAFF. The CDR3 DNA follows: TGTGCCAGCAGCGGACCAGGGGGCGTGGGTCCTGAAGCTTTCTTT.

The J gene is TRBJ1-1, the V gene TRBV27; D not resolved. The germline V gene has CDR1 MNHEY and CDR2 SMNVEV (reference sequence). Trimming pared 6 bases from V and 5 bases from J, leaving 19 bases between. The CDR3 runs to 15 residues. This chain's CDR3 is CASRRAVRVTTEAFF. The CDR3 DNA sequence: TGTGCCAGCAGGAGAGCTGTGAGGGTAACAACTGAAGCTTTCTTT.

V and J are TRBV5-5 and TRBJ2-7, with D perhaps TRBD1 (6 bases). This CDR3 contains 14 residues. With 4 bases removed from V and 3 bases from J, the gap between germline ends came to 14 bases. Germline lookup yields CDR1 SGHKS and CDR2 YYEKEE (reference sequence). CDR3 protein: CASSPRTANYEQYF. DNA of the CDR3: TGTGCCAGCAGCCCCCGGACAGCCAACTACGAGCAGTACTTC.

In nucleotides, the CDR3 is TGTGCCAGCAGTGAAGAGTATTCTATTAAGCGGGGCTACACCTTC. This sequence encodes CASSEEYSIKRGYTF. The chain joins TRBV6-1 to TRBJ1-2, with D uncertain. In germline, CDR1 is MNHNS, CDR2 SASEGT. The CDR3 is 15 amino acids. V was pared by 1 base and J by 8 bases, with 17 bases between.

V usage is TRBV18 and J usage is TRBJ1-4; a possible D gene is TRBD1 (6 bases). The CDR3 extends over 14 amino acids. Deletions cut 4 bases from V and 8 bases from J, with 14 bases between. Germline V gives CDR1 KGHSH, CDR2 LQKENI. This chain's CDR3 is CASSRTAMEEKLFF. In nucleotides, the CDR3 is TGTGCCAGCTCACGGACAGCTATGGAGGAAAAACTGTTTTTT.

This chain connects TRBV5-5 to TRBJ1-2, with 7 bases lining up with TRBD1. This CDR3 region has 15 residues. The germline gives CDR1 SGHKS, CDR2 YYEKEE (reference sequence). Losses at the gene ends were 4 bases for V and 2 bases for J; bases not matched to a gene: 8. The CDR3 loop is CASSGGQSGNYGYTF. DNA of the CDR3: TGTGCCAGCAGCGGGGGACAGTCGGGGAACTATGGCTACACCTTC.

The chain combines TRBV27 with TRBJ1-5, with 9 positions matching TRBD1. The V segment lost 6 bases and the J segment 7 bases; nucleotides outside the gene matches: 4. The length of the CDR3 is 13 residues. Germline V gene lookup returns CDR1 MNHEY and CDR2 SMNVEV (reference sequence). For the CDR3, the DNA is TGTGCCAGCAGCAGACAGGGGGGACAGCCCCAGCATTTT. Translation gives CASSRQGGQPQHF.

The chain carries TRBV10-3 and TRBJ2-5; D uncertain. The V gene lost 8 bases and the J gene lost 8 bases, with 3 bases spanning the gap. CDR3 size: 8 residues. Germline loops: CDR1 ENHRY, CDR2 SYGVKD. The CDR3 DNA sequence: TGTGCCATCTTAACCCAGTACTTC. Amino acid sequence: CAILTQYF.

The rearrangement links TRBV30 to TRBJ1-6; TRBD1 matches at 7 bases. Trimming at V came to 0 bases and at J to 7 bases, leaving 3 bases not matched to a gene. CDR3 length: 14 amino acids. From germline, CDR1 is GTSNPN and CDR2 SVGIG (reference sequence). The CDR3 sequence: CAWSVGDSNSPLHF. The DNA of the CDR3 is TGTGCCTGGAGTGTTGGGGACAGCAATTCACCCCTCCACTTT.

The V and J genes are TRBV5-8 and TRBJ1-2; D gene ambiguous. Trimming removed 4 bases from V and 4 bases from J, with 17 bases in between. Germline CDR1 is SGHTS and CDR2 is YDEGEE. CDR3 length equals 15 residues. The CDR3 sequence: CASSITTTILYGYTF. The CDR3 DNA reads TGTGCCAGCAGCATTACGACTACAATCCTCTATGGCTACACCTTC.

This rearrangement joins TRBV5-5 to TRBJ1-1, with D perhaps matching TRBD1 (5 bases). Germline V gene data show CDR1 as SGHKS and CDR2 as YYEKEE (reference sequence). The CDR3 covers 14 residues. V lost 1 base and J lost 3, with 10 bases in between. The CDR3 reads CASSLYPGDTEAFF. As DNA, the CDR3 is TGTGCCAGCAGCTTGTATCCGGGGGACACTGAAGCTTTCTTT. Together with reference TRBV5-5 and TRBJ1-1, the CDR3 gives the full variable domain: DAGVTQSPTHLIKTRGQQVTLRCSPISGHKSVSWYQQVLGQGPQFIFQYYEKEERGRGNFPDRFSARQFPNYSSELNVNALLLGDSALYLCASSLYPGDTEAFFGQGTRLTVV.

The chain links TRBV3-1 (or the pseudogene TRBV3-2) to TRBJ1-5, with 10 bases lining up with TRBD1. The CDR3 sequence is 15 residues long. Germline V gene data show CDR1 as LGHDT and CDR2 as YNNKEL (reference sequence). Trimming cost V 3 bases and J 7 bases; bases outside gene matches: 6. CDR3 DNA: TGTGCCAGCAGCCAGGGACAGGGGAGCCTCCAGCCCCAGCATTTT. Translated: CASSQGQGSLQPQHF.

CDR3 sequence: CASSWTSGGTDTQYF. In nucleotides, the CDR3 is TGTGCCAGTAGTTGGACTAGCGGGGGGACAGATACGCAGTATTTT. The chain uses TRBV19 and TRBJ2-3; TRBD2 agrees at 14 bases. CDR1 and CDR2 (germline): LNHDA, SQIVND (reference sequence). This CDR3 has 15 residues. J was trimmed by 3 bases and V by 5 bases; bases with no gene match: 1. The full variable domain, completed using reference TRBV19 and TRBJ2-3, is DGGITQSPKYLFRKEGQNVTLSCEQNLNHDAMYWYRQDPGQGLRLIYYSQIVNDFQKGDIAEGYSVSREKKESFPLTVTSAQKNPTAFYLCASSWTSGGTDTQYFGPGTRLTVL.